The clone carrying this T cell receptor (beta chain) was picked up many times. From the 5' RACE reads, TCRdb called clonotypes with MiXCR, one entry per CDR3 protein. The sample yields 200,000 or so distinct CDR3 sequences, around 8% seen once. CDR1 is LGHNA and CDR2 is YNFKEQ in the germline V gene. Unmatched junction bases numbered 6, after V lost 3 bases and J lost 0 bases. CDR3 length equals 16 residues. The sample originates from a study of identical twins. These data were also reused for a study on yellow fever vaccine responses in identical twins.

V is TRBV4-2 and J is TRBJ2-3, with 7 nucleotides matching TRBD2. The receptor was derived from a woman aged 18 to 35 in good health. What was sequenced was memory (CD45RO+) T cells sorted from blood. CDR3 amino acids: CASSHQLASSTDTQYF. CDR3 sequence (DNA): TGTGCCAGCAGCCATCAACTAGCGAGCAGCACAGATACGCAGTATTTT.